Reported below is one T cell receptor (beta chain). Between the trimmed V and J ends, which lost 4 bases and 4 bases, there was a span of 3 bases. The CDR3 is made up of 11 amino acids. CDR1 is MGHDK and CDR2 is SYGVNS in the germline V gene. The sample originates from a study of cytomegalovirus exposure and HLA in healthy donors. A multiplex PCR was run with 60 Vbeta primers and 13 Jbeta primers. TCRdb's table, derived via immunoSEQ multiplex PCR, lists solely in-frame clones and lacks some. The sample holds 95,000 to 150,000 clones, roughly four fifths seen once. The source material was PBMCs. This receptor was taken from a woman aged 40-49 years in good health and CMV-seropositive. This sequence joins TRBV25-1 and TRBJ2-3; unclear D gene. CDR3 coding DNA: TGTGCCAGCAGTGTAGCAGATACGCAGTATTTT. Amino acids: CASSVADTQYF. The complete variable domain, with remaining parts taken from reference TRBV25-1 and TRBJ2-3, reads EADIYQTPRYLVIGTGKKITLECSQTMGHDKMYWYQQDPGMELHLIHYSYGVNSTEKGDLSSESTVSRIRTEHFPLTLESARPSHTSQYLCASSVADTQYFGPGTRLTVL.